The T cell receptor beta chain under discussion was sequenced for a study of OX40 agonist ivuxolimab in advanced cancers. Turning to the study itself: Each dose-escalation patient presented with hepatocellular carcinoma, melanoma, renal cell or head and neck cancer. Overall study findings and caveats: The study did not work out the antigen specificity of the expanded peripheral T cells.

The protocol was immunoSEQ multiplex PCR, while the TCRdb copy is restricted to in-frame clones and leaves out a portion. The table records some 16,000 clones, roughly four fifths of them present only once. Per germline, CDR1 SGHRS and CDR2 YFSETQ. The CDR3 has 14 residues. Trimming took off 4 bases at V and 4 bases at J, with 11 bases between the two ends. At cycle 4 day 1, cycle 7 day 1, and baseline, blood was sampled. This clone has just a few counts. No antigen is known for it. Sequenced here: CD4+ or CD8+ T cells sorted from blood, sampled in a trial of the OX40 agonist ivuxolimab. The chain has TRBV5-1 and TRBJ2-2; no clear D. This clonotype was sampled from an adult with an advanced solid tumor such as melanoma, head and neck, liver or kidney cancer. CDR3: CASSPSSATGELFF. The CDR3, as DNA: TGCGCCAGCAGCCCCTCCAGTGCCACCGGGGAGCTGTTTTTT.